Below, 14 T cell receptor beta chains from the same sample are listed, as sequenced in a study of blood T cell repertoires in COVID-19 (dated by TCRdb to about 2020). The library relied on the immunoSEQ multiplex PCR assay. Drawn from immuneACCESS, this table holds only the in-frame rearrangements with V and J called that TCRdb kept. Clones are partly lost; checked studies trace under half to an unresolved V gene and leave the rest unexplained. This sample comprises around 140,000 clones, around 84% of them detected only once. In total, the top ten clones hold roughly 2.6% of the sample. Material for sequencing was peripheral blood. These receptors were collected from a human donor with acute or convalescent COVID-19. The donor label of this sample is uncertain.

CDR3 protein: CASSLGTRNTEAFF. The CDR3 bases are TGTGCCAGCAGCTTAGGGACAAGGAACACTGAAGCTTTCTTT. The chain joins TRBV7-3 to TRBJ1-1; the D gene is possibly TRBD1 (6 bases). This CDR3 contains 14 residues. The germline V and J ends were trimmed by 2 bases and 1 base, with 8 bases remaining between them. Germline loops: CDR1 SGHTA, CDR2 FQGTGA. Variable domain in full (rest from reference TRBV7-3 and TRBJ1-1): GAGVSQTPSNKVTEKGKYVELRCDPISGHTALYWYRQSLGQGPEFLIYFQGTGAADDSGLPNDRFFAVRPEGSVSTLKIQRTERGDSAVYLCASSLGTRNTEAFFGQGTRLTVV.

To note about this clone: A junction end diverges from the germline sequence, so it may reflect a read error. The CDR3 nucleotides read TGTGCTAGCAGCTTGACGACTAGGTCGGCGGATACGCAGTATTTT. Protein: CASSLTTRSADTQYF. V gene TRBV7-7 combines with J gene TRBJ2-3, with D perhaps matching TRBD2 (6 bases). The length of the CDR3 is 15 residues. CDR1 SSHAT and CDR2 FNYEAQ come from the germline V gene (reference sequence).

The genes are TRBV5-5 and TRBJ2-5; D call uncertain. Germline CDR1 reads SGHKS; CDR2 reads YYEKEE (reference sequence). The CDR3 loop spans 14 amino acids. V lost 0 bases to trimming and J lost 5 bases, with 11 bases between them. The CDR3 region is CASSLGWPQETQYF. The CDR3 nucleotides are TGTGCCAGCAGCTTGGGATGGCCCCAGGAGACCCAGTACTTC.

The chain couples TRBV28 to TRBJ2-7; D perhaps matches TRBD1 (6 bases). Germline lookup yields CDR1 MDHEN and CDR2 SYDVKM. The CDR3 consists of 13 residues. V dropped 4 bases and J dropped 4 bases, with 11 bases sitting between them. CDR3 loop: CASSSGQMYEQYF. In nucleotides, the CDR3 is TGTGCCAGCAGTTCCGGACAGATGTACGAGCAGTACTTC.

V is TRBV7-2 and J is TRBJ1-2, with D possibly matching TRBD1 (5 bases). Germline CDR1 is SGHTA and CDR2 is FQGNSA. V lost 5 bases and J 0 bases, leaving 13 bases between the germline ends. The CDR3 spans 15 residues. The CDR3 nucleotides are TGTGCCAGCAGCCGCTGGGGGGAGACTAACTATGGCTACACCTTC. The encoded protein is CASSRWGETNYGYTF.

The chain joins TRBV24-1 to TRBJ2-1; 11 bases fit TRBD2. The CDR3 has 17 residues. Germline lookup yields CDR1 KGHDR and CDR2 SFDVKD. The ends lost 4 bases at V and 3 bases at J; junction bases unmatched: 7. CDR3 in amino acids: CATSEVGTSGIYNEQFF. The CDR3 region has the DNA TGTGCCACCAGTGAGGTCGGGACTAGCGGAATCTACAATGAGCAGTTCTTC.

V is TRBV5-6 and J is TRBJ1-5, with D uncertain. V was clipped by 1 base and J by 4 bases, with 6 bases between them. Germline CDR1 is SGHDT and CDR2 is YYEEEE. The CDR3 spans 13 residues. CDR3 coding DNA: TGTGCCAGCAGCTTGAGCTGGAATCAGCCCCAGCATTTT. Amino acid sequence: CASSLSWNQPQHF. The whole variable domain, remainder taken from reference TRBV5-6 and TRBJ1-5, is DAGVTQSPTHLIKTRGQQVTLRCSPKSGHDTVSWYQQALGQGPQFIFQYYEEEERQRGNFPDRFSGHQFPNYSSELNVNALLLGDSALYLCASSLSWNQPQHFGDGTRLSIL.

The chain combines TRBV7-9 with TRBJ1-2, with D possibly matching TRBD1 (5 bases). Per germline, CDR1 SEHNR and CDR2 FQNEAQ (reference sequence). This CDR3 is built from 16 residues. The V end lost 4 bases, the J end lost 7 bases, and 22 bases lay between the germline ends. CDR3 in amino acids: CASSSPAAGGKSGYTF. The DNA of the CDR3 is TGTGCCAGCAGCTCACCAGCCGCCGGGGGTAAAAGTGGCTACACCTTC. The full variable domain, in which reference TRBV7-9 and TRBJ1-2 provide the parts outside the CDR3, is DTGVSQNPRHKITKRGQNVTFRCDPISEHNRLYWYRQTLGQGPEFLTYFQNEAQLEKSRLLSDRFSAERPKGSFSTLEIQRTEQGDSAMYLCASSSPAAGGKSGYTFGSGTRLTVV.

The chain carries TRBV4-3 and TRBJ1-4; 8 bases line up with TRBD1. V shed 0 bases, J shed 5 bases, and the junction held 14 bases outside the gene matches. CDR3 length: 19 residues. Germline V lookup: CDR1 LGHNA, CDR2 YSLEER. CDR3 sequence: CASSQDRAPLTGENEKLFF. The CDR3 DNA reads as TGCGCCAGCAGCCAAGACCGCGCACCATTGACAGGGGAGAATGAAAAACTGTTTTTT.

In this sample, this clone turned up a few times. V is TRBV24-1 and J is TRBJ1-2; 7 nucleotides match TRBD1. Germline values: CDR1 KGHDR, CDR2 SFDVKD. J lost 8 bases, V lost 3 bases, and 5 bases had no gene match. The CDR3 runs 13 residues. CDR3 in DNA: TGTGCCACCAGTGATGGCCAAGGGGGCGGCTACACCTTC. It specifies CATSDGQGGGYTF.

CDR3 coding DNA: TGCAGTGCTAGTGGGACAGGCAGGGGGGATCAGCCCCAGCATTTT. Encoded protein: CSASGTGRGDQPQHF. This rearrangement joins TRBV20-1 to TRBJ1-5, with 8 nucleotides matching TRBD1. V was pared by 3 bases and J by 5 bases, with 9 bases of the junction left unmatched. The CDR3 contains 15 residues. The germline CDR1 and CDR2 sequences are DFQATT and SNEGSKA (reference sequence).

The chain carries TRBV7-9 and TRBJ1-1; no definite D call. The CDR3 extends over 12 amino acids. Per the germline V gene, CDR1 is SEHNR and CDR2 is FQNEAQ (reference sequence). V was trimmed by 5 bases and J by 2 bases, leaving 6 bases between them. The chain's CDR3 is CASSVSNTEAFF. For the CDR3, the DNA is TGTGCCAGCAGCGTATCTAACACTGAAGCTTTCTTT. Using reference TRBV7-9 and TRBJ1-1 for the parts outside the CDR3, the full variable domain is DTGVSQNPRHKITKRGQNVTFRCDPISEHNRLYWYRQTLGQGPEFLTYFQNEAQLEKSRLLSDRFSAERPKGSFSTLEIQRTEQGDSAMYLCASSVSNTEAFFGQGTRLTVV.

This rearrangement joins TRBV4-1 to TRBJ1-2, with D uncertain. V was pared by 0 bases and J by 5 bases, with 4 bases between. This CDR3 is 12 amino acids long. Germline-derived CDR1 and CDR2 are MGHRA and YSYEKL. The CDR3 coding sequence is TGCGCCAGCAGCCAAGACATGTATGGCTACACCTTC. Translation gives CASSQDMYGYTF.

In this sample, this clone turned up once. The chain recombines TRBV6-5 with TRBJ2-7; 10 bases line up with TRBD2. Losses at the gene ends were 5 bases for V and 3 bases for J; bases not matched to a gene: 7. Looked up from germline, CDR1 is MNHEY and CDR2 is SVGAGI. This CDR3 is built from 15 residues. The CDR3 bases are TGTGCCAGCAGTCAGGGGACTAGCGCGTACTACGAGCAGTACGTC. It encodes CASSQGTSAYYEQYV.